This T cell receptor (beta chain) was identified in a study of T cells in Graves' hyperthyroidism and ophthalmopathy. Study findings and constraints: Ophthalmopathy was predicted by the model a median of 6.5 months ahead of onset. Most thyroid clonotypes expanded above 0.001 were also detected in blood.

Germline V lookup: CDR1 KGHDR, CDR2 SFDVKD. The germline V and J ends were trimmed by 7 bases and 7 bases, with 12 bases remaining between them. This CDR3 comprises 12 residues. Subjects with ophthalmopathy showed a Clinical Activity Score no lower than 3, a NOSPECS grade no lower than 4, and a duration shorter than 3 months. Together with thyroid ultrasound, orbital computed tomography, serum thyroxine and TRAb, clinical symptoms were used for diagnoses. In its sample, this clonotype was seen many times. The antigen remains undetermined. Researchers amplified the TCR beta CDR3 regions from RNA transcripts. The study used the HTBI primer set for a first-round RT-PCR of the TCR CDR3. TCRdb analysed the multiplex PCR reads with MiXCR anew, one entry per CDR3 protein. This sample yields about 400,000 distinct CDR3 sequences, of which more than 12% are seen a single time; under 30% belongs to the top ten.

The clonotype was recovered from a man in his forties or fifties with Graves' ophthalmopathy. This chain links TRBV24-1 with TRBJ2-5; D is undetermined. Sequencing was performed on blood. CDR3 bases: TGTGCCACCAGCCAGGCGTCAGGGACCCAGTACTTC. Protein sequence: CATSQASGTQYF.